Below, 17 T cell receptor beta chains from the same sample are listed, as sequenced in a study of blood T cell repertoires in COVID-19. Clones were sequenced by immunoSEQ multiplex PCR, and TCRdb holds only the in-frame ones, with some missing. The data show under 250,000 clones, around 87% seen once. What was sequenced was PBMCs or T cells enriched from blood (not recorded which). Every receptor here comes from a woman between 18 and 29 years old in a cohort exposed to, infected with or recovered from COVID-19 (not recorded which).

The rearrangement joins TRBV10-3 to TRBJ2-7, with 10 bases fitting TRBD1. Germline V lookup: CDR1 ENHRY, CDR2 SYGVKD. Trimming took 5 bases from V and 0 from J; bases not matched to a gene: 13. The CDR3 sequence is 18 residues long. DNA for the CDR3: TGTGCCATCAGTCATTCGATCGGACAGGGGGGGAGCTCCTACGAGCAGTACTTC. Translating gives CAISHSIGQGGSSYEQYF.

The V and J genes are TRBV7-2 and TRBJ2-7, with TRBD1 matching 7 bases. Germline trimming cut 3 bases from V and 9 bases from J; bases unmatched to any gene: 8. CDR1 is SGHTA and CDR2 is FQGNSA in the germline V gene. The CDR3 spans 13 residues. CDR3 coding DNA: TGTGCCAGCAGCTTCGGGACAGACCGTGGGCAGTACTTC. Protein: CASSFGTDRGQYF. Looking up the rest from reference TRBV7-2 and TRBJ2-7 gives the full variable domain: GAGVSQSPSNKVTEKGKDVELRCDPISGHTALYWYRQSLGQGLEFLIYFQGNSAPDKSGLPSDRFSAERTGGSVSTLTIQRTQQEDSAVYLCASSFGTDRGQYFGPGTRLTVT.

V is TRBV10-3 and J is TRBJ1-4, with D possibly being TRBD1 (5 bases). Germline CDR1 ENHRY, CDR2 SYGVKD. Deletions cut 6 bases from V and 7 bases from J, with 15 bases between. The CDR3 extends over 14 amino acids. The CDR3 spells CAIRADSFPEKLFF. Here the CDR3 DNA reads TGTGCCATCAGGGCTGACAGCTTTCCTGAAAAACTGTTTTTT.

This clone is a singleton in its sample. The CDR3 DNA follows: TGTGCCAGTAGTATAGATGGGGCAGGGGGTTCCGGGGAGCAGTACTTC. Its protein is CASSIDGAGGSGEQYF. The chain employs TRBV19 and TRBJ2-7; TRBD1 aligns across 7 bases. Germline V CDR1 and CDR2: LNHDA, SQIVND (reference sequence). With 0 bases clipped from V and 7 bases from J, the junction kept 12 bases outside the gene matches. The CDR3 sequence is 16 residues long.

The V and J genes are TRBV18 and TRBJ1-5, with D possibly being TRBD1 (6 bases). The CDR3 length is 14 residues. CDR1 KGHSH and CDR2 LQKENI come from the germline V gene. V lost 6 bases and J 4 bases, leaving 13 bases between the germline ends. CDR3 in amino acids: CASSSDRRNQPQHF. CDR3 DNA: TGTGCCAGCTCTTCCGACAGGCGGAATCAGCCCCAGCATTTT.

The rearrangement uses TRBV6-5 and TRBJ1-2, with unresolved D. CDR1 MNHEY and CDR2 SVGAGI come from the germline V gene. The ends were cut back, 0 bases at V and 4 bases at J, with 9 bases in the middle. This CDR3 has 14 amino acids. DNA of the CDR3: TGTGCCAGCAGTTACTCACCAGAGGTCTATGGCTACACCTTC. Amino acid sequence: CASSYSPEVYGYTF.

J is TRBJ2-6 and V is TRBV11-2; D uncertain. The CDR3 covers 11 residues. Germline V CDR1 and CDR2: SGHAT, FQNNGV. Trimming took 7 bases from V and 11 from J, leaving 9 bases between them. DNA for the CDR3: TGTGCCAGCACGTCCCTTTACGTCCTGACTTTC. Protein product: CASTSLYVLTF. The entire variable domain, with the rest obtained from reference TRBV11-2 and TRBJ2-6, is as follows: EAGVAQSPRYKIIEKRQSVAFWCNPISGHATLYWYQQILGQGPKLLIQFQNNGVVDDSQLPKDRFSAERLKGVDSTLKIQPAKLEDSAVYLCASTSLYVLTFGAGSRLTVL.

The chain has TRBV23-1 and TRBJ2-7, with 7 bases lining up with TRBD1. TRBV23-1 is known as an ORF, though its function is uncertain. V lost 6 bases, J lost 6 bases, and 8 bases stayed unmatched. This CDR3 comprises 13 residues. CDR3: CASRMTGSGEQYF. CDR3 DNA: TGCGCCAGCAGGATGACAGGGTCGGGCGAGCAGTACTTC.

This chain connects TRBV10-2 to TRBJ2-2, with 7 bases fitting TRBD1. V trimming: 6 bases; J trimming: 2 bases; junction bases outside the gene matches: 12. Germline assignment: CDR1 WSHSY and CDR2 SAAADI. This CDR3 region has 17 residues. The CDR3 region is CASSPITGVPNTGELFF. The CDR3 DNA reads as TGCGCCAGCAGCCCAATCACAGGGGTCCCAAACACCGGGGAGCTGTTTTTT.

This clone was found once. The CDR3 DNA sequence: TGTGCCAGCAGCCCGGGGACAGGGGCTCTGAACACTGAAGCTTTCTTT. It specifies CASSPGTGALNTEAFF. V is TRBV9 and J is TRBJ1-1, with 10 positions matching TRBD1. Germline V gives CDR1 SGDLS, CDR2 YYNGEE. J gave up 0 bases and V 4 bases, and 6 bases lay outside the gene matches. This CDR3 is built from 16 residues.

This clone was observed a handful of times. V gene TRBV6-5 combines with J gene TRBJ2-7, with 8 bases that match TRBD1. J gave up 5 bases and V 6 bases, and 9 bases lay outside the gene matches. CDR1 and CDR2 (germline): MNHEY, SVGAGI. The CDR3 spans 14 residues. For the CDR3, the DNA is TGTGCCAGCAGAAGACGGTCAGGGGGCGACGAGCAGTACTTC. This sequence encodes CASRRRSGGDEQYF.

V usage is TRBV9 and J usage is TRBJ2-3; tentative D call: TRBD1 (6 bases). Trimming took 5 bases from V and 0 from J, leaving 25 bases between them. Germline V lookup: CDR1 SGDLS, CDR2 YYNGEE. This CDR3 has 19 amino acids. The CDR3 protein is CASSGRDTLFDSSTDTQYF. The DNA for the CDR3 is TGTGCCAGCAGTGGCCGGGACACTCTTTTTGACTCTAGCACAGATACGCAGTATTTT.

This chain connects TRBV6-1 to TRBJ2-7; D is ambiguous. Trimming removed 2 bases from V and 9 bases from J, with 14 bases in between. The CDR3 has 13 amino acids. CDR1 is MNHNS and CDR2 is SASEGT in the germline V gene. CDR3 DNA sequence: TGTGCCAGCAGTGAACGCGGCCGGATCGGGCAGTACTTC. Its translation: CASSERGRIGQYF.

This clone has a handful of counts. V usage is TRBV19 and J usage is TRBJ2-7; D gene ambiguous. CDR3 length equals 15 residues. V was pared by 9 bases and J by 0 bases, with 18 bases between. Germline V gives CDR1 LNHDA, CDR2 SQIVND (reference sequence). In nucleotides, the CDR3 is TGTGCCAGCCGTAGTGGTCACCATCCCTCCTACGAGCAGTACTTC. It encodes CASRSGHHPSYEQYF.

The rearrangement uses TRBV27 and TRBJ2-7, with 7 bases aligning to TRBD1. Germline-derived CDR1 and CDR2 are MNHEY and SMNVEV (reference sequence). This CDR3 region has 15 residues. V gave up 2 bases and J gave up 4 bases; unmatched junction bases: 8. The CDR3 coding sequence is TGTGCCAGCAGTTTAACACGAACAGGGGAGTACGAGCAGTACTTC. Translation: CASSLTRTGEYEQYF.

This chain uses TRBV27 with TRBJ2-7; D gene ambiguous. Germline V gene sequence: CDR1 MNHEY, CDR2 SMNVEV (reference sequence). The CDR3 consists of 14 residues. Trimming took off 0 bases at V and 2 bases at J, with 8 bases between the two ends. The CDR3 reads CASSLSPVAYEQYF. In DNA form, the CDR3 reads TGTGCCAGCAGTTTATCTCCGGTCGCCTACGAGCAGTACTTC.

The chain links TRBV3-1 (or the pseudogene TRBV3-2) to TRBJ2-3, with D unresolved. CDR1 is LGHDT and CDR2 is YNNKEL in the germline V gene (reference sequence). This CDR3 is 13 amino acids long. V was trimmed by 4 bases and J by 0 bases, leaving 5 bases between them. CDR3 in DNA: TGTGCCAGCAGCCCGTTAAGCACAGATACGCAGTATTTT. This encodes CASSPLSTDTQYF.